The clone carrying this T cell receptor (beta chain) was recorded many times. There are 16 residues in the CDR3. TCRdb itself ran the 5' RACE reads through MiXCR, one entry per CDR3 protein. The data show about 150,000 distinct CDR3 sequences, around 3.5% seen once. The data originate from a study of identical twins. The chain joins TRBV21-1 to TRBJ2-7; TRBD1, the D gene given by the table, was not confirmed from the DNA. TRBV21-1 is designated a pseudogene. The sample taken for sequencing was memory T cells sorted from blood. This receptor was taken from a man aged 18 to 30 in good health. The CDR3 DNA follows: TGTGCCAGCAGCAAAGAGGTATCAGGGCACCCCTACGAGCAGTACGTC. Its protein is CASSKEVSGHPYEQYV.